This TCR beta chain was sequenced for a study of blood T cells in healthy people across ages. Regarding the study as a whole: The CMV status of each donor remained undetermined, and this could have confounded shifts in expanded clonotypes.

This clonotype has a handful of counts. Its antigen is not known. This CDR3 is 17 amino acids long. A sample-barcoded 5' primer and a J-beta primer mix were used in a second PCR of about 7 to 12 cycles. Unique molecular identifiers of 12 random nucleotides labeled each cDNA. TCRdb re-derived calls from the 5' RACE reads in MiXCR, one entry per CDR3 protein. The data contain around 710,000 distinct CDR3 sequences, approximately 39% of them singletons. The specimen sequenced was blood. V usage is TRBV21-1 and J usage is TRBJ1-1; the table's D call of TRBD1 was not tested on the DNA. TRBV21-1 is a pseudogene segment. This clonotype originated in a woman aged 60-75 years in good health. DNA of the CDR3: TGTGCCAGCAGCAGGGGGGGGCGTCGCTCCAAGAACACTGAAGCTTTCTTT. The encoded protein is CASSRGGRRSKNTEAFF.